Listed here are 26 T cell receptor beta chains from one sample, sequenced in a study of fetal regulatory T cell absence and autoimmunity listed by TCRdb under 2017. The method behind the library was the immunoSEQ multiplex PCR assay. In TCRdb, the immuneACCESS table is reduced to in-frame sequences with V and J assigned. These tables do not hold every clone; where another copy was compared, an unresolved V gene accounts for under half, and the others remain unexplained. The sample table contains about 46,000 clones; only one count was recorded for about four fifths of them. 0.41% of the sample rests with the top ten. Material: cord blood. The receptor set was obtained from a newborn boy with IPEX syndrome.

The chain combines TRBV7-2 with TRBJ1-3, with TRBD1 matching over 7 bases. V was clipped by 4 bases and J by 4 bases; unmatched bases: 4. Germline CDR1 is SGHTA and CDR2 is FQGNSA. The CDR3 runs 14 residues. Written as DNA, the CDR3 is TGTGCCAGCAGCTCTAACAGGGGAGGAAACACCATATATTTT. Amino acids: CASSSNRGGNTIYF.

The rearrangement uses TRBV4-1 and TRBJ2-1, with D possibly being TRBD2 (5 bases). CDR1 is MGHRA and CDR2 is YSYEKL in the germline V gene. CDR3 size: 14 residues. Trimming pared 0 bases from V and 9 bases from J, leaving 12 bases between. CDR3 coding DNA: TGCGCCAGCAGCCAAGATGGGCTAGCTGGTGAGCAGTTCTTC. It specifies CASSQDGLAGEQFF.

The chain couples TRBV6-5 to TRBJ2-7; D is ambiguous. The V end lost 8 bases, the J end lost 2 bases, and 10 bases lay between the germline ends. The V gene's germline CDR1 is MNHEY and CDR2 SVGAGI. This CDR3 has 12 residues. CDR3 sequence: CASWSRTYEQYF. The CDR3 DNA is TGTGCCAGCTGGTCCCGTACCTACGAGCAGTACTTC.

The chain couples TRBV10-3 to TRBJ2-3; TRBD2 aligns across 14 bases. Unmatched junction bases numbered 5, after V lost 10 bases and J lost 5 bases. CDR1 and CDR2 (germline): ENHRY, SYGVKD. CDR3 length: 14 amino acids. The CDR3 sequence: CATGLAGGLDTQYF. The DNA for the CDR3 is TGTGCCACCGGACTAGCGGGGGGTCTAGATACGCAGTATTTT.

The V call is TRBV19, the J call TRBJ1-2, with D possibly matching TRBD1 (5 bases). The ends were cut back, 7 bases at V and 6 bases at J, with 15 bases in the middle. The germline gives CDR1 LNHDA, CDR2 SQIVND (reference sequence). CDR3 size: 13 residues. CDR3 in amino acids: CASTPTVGDGYTF. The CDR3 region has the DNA TGTGCCAGTACCCCGACAGTAGGCGATGGCTACACCTTC.

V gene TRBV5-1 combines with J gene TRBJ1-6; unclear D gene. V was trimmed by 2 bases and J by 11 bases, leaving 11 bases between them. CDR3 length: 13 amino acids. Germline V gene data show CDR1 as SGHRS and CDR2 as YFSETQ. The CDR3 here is CASSFERTTPLHF. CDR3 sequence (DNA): TGCGCCAGCAGCTTCGAACGAACTACACCCCTCCACTTT.

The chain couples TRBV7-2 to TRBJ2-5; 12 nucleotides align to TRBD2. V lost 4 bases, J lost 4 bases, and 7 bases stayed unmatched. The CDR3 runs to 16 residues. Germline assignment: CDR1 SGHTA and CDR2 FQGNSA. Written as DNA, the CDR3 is TGTGCCAGCAGCTCCTTCCTAGCGGGGGGGCGAGAGACCCAGTACTTC. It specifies CASSSFLAGGRETQYF.

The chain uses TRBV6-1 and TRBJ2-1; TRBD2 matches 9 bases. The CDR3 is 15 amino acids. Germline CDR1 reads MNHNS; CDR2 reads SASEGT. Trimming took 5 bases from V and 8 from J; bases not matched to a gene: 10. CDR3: CASSTRGGLKDEQFF. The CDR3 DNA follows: TGTGCCAGCAGTACGCGGGGGGGCCTCAAGGATGAGCAGTTCTTC.

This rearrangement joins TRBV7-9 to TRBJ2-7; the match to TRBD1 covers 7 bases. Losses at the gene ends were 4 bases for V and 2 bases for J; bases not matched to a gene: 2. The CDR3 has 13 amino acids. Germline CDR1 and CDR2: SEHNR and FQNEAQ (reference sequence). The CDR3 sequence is CASSYRGTYEQYF. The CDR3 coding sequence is TGTGCCAGCAGCTACAGGGGCACCTACGAGCAGTACTTC.

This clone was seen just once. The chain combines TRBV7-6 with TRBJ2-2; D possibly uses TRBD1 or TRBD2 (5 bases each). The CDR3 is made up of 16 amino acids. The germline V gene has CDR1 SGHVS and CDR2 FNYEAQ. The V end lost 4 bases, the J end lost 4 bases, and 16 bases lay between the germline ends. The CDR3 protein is CASSSFGASSTGELFF. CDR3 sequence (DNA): TGTGCCAGCAGCTCATTCGGGGCTTCGAGCACCGGGGAGCTGTTTTTT.

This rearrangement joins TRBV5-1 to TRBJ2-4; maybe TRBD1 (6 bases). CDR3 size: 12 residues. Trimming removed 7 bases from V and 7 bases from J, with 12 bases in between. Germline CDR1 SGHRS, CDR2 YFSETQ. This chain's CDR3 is CASRDQGNIQYF. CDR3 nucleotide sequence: TGCGCCAGCCGGGACCAGGGGAACATTCAGTACTTC.

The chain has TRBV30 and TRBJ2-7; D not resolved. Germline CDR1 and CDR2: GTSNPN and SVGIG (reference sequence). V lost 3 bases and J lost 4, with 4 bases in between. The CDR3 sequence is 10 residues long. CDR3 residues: CAWRTYEQYF. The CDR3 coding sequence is TGTGCCTGGAGGACATACGAGCAGTACTTC.

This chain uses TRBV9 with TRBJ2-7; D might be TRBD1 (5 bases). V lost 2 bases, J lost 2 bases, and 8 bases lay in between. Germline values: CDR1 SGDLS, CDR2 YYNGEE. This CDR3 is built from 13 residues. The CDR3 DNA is TGTGCCAGCAGCGTTCAGGACACCTACGAGCAGTACTTC. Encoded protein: CASSVQDTYEQYF.

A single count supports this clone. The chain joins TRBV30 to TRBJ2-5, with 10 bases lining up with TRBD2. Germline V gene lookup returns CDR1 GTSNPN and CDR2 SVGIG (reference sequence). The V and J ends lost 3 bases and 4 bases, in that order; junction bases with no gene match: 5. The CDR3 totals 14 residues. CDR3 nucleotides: TGTGCCTGGAGAAAGCGGGGGGGCCTAGAGACCCAGTACTTC. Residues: CAWRKRGGLETQYF. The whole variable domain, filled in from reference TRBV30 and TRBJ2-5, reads SQTIHQWPATLVQPVGSPLSLECTVEGTSNPNLYWYRQAAGRGLQLLFYSVGIGQISSEVPQNLSASRPQDRQFILSSKKLLLSDSGFYLCAWRKRGGLETQYFGPGTRLLVL.

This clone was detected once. The CDR3 DNA reads TGCGCCAGCAGCCAGGGAGCAGGGGGCTATGGCTACACCTTC. Protein sequence: CASSQGAGGYGYTF. V and J are TRBV4-3 and TRBJ1-2; TRBD1 aligns across 7 bases. The CDR3 spans 14 residues. From germline, CDR1 is LGHNA and CDR2 YSLEER. The ends lost 3 bases at V and 4 bases at J; junction bases unmatched: 5.

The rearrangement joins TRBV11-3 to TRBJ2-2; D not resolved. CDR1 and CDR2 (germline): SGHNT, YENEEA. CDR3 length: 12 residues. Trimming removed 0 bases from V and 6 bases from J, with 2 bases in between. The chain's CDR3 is CASSLDPGELFF. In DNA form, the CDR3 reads TGTGCCAGCAGCTTAGACCCCGGGGAGCTGTTTTTT.

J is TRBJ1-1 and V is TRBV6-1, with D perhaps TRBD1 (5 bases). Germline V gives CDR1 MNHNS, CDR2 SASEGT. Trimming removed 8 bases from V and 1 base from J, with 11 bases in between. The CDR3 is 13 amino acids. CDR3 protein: CASGFQGNTEAFF. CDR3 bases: TGTGCCAGCGGATTTCAGGGGAACACTGAAGCTTTCTTT.

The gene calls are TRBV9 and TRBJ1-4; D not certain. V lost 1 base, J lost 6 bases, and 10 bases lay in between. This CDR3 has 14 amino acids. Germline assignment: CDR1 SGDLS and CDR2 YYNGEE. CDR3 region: CASSVNPRDEKLFF. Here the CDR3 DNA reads TGTGCCAGCAGCGTAAACCCAAGGGATGAAAAACTGTTTTTT.

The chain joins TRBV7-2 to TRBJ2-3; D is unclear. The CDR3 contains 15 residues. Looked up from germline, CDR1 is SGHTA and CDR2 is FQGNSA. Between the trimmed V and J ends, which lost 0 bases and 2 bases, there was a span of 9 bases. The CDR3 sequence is CASSLASAFTDTQYF. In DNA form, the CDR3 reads TGTGCCAGCAGCTTAGCGTCGGCTTTCACAGATACGCAGTATTTT.

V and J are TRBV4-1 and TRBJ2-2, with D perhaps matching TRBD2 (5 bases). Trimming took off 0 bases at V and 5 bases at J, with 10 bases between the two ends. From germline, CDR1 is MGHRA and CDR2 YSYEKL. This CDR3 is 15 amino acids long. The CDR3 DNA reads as TGCGCCAGCAGCCAAGATCCTAGCTGGACCGGGGAGCTGTTTTTT. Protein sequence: CASSQDPSWTGELFF.

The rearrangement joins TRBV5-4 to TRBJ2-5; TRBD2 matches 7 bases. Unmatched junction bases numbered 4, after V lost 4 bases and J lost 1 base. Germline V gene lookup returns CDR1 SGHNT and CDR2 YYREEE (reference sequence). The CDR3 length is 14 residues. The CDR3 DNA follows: TGTGCCAGCAGCGCCCTAGCGGTCCAAGAGACCCAGTACTTC. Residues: CASSALAVQETQYF.

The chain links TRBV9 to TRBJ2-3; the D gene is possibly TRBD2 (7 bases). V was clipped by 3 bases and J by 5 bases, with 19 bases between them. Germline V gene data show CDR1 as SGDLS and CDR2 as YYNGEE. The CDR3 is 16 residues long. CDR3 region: CASSAHPGGSGDTQYF. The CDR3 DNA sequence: TGTGCCAGCAGCGCCCATCCGGGGGGCTCCGGAGATACGCAGTATTTT.

In DNA form, the CDR3 reads TGCGCCAGCAGCCAAAGCCTCGCAGGGGGCACAGATACGCAGTATTTT. Translating it yields CASSQSLAGGTDTQYF. The rearrangement links TRBV4-1 to TRBJ2-3, with D possibly matching TRBD1 (6 bases). Trimming stripped 2 bases from V and 1 base from J, with 13 bases between. CDR1 is MGHRA and CDR2 is YSYEKL in the germline V gene. The CDR3 has 16 residues.

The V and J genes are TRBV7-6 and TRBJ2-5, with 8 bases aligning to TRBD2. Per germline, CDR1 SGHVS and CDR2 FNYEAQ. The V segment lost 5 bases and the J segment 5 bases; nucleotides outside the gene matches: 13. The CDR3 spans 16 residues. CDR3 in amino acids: CASSATSVRGFETQYF. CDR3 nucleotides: TGTGCCAGCAGCGCGACTAGCGTCAGAGGGTTTGAGACCCAGTACTTC.

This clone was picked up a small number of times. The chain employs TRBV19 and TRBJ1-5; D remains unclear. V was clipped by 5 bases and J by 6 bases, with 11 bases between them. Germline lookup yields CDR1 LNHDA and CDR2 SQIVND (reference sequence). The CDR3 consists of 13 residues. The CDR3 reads CASSPVTAQPQHF. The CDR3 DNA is TGTGCCAGTAGTCCCGTTACGGCTCAGCCCCAGCATTTT.

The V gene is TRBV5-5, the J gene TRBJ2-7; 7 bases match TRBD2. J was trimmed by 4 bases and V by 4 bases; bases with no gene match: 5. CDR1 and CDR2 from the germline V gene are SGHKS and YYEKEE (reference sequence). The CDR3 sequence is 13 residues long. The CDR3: CASSGGRIYEQYF. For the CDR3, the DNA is TGTGCCAGCAGCGGCGGGAGAATATACGAGCAGTACTTC.